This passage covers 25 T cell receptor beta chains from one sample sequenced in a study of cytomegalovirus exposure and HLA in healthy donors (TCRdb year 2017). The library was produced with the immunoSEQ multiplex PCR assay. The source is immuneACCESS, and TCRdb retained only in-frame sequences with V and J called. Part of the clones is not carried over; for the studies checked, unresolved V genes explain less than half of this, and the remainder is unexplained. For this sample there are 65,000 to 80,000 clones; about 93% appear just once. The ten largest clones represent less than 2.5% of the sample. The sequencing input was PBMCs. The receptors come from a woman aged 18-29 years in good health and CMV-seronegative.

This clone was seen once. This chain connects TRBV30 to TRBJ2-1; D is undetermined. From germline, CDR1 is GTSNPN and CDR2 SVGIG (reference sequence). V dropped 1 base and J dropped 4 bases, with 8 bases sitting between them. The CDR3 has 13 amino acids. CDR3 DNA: TGTGCCTGGAGTGAGTACAGTTACAATGAGCAGTTCTTC. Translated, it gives CAWSEYSYNEQFF.

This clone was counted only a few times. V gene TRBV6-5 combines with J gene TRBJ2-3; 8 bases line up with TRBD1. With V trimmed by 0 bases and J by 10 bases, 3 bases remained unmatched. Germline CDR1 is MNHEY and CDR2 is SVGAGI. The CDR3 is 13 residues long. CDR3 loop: CASSYSAGGPQYF. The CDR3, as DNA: TGTGCCAGCAGTTACTCTGCAGGGGGCCCGCAGTATTTT.

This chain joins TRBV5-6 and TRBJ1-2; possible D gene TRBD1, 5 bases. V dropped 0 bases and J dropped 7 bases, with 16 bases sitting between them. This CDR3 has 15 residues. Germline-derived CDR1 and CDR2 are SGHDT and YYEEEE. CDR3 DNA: TGTGCCAGCAGCTTGGCCGGCGGGGATGGGGGTGGCTACACCTTC. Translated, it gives CASSLAGGDGGGYTF.

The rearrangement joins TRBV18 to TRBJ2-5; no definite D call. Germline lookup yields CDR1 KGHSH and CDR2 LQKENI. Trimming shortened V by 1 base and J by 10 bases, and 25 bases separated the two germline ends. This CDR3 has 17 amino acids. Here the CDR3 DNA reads TGTGCCAGCTCACCACTCGAGATAGTGACTGCCCGTGGCGACCAGTACTTC. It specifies CASSPLEIVTARGDQYF.

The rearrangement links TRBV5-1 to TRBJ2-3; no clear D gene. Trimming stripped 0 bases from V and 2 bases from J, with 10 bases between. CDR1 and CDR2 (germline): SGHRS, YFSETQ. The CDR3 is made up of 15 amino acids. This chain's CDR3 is CASSLGGQITDTQYF. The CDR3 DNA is TGCGCCAGCAGCTTGGGCGGCCAGATCACAGATACGCAGTATTTT.

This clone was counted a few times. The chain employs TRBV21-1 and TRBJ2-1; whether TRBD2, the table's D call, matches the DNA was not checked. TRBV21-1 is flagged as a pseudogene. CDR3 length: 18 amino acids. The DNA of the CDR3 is TGTGCCAGCAGCAATAAAGGGGGAAAGCGGGGATTCTACAATGAGCAGTTCTTC. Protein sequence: CASSNKGGKRGFYNEQFF.

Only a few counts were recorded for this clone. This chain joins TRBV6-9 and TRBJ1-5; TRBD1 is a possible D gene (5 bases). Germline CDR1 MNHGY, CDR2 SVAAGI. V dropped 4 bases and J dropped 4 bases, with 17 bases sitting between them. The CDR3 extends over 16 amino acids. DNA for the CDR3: TGTGCCAGCAGTTTGCGCCCTGGGGCACCAAATCAGCCCCAGCATTTT. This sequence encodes CASSLRPGAPNQPQHF.

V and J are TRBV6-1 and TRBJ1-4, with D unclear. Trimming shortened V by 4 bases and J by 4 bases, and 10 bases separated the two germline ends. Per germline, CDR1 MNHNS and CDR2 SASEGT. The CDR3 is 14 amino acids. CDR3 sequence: CASSGPPGNEKLFF. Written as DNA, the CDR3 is TGTGCCAGCAGTGGTCCCCCGGGTAATGAAAAACTGTTTTTT.

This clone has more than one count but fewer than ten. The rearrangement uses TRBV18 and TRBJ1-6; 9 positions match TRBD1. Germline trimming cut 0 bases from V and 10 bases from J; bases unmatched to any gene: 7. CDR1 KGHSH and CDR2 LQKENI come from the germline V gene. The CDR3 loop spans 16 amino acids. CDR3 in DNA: TGTGCCAGCTCACCACCTACCGGGACAGGGTTGTCACCCCTCCACTTT. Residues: CASSPPTGTGLSPLHF.

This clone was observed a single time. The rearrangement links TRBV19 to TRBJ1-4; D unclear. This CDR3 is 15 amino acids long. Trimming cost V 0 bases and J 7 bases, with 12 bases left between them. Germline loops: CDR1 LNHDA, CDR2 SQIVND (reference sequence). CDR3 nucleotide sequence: TGTGCCAGTAGTATAGAGGAGGGCGGTAGTGAAAAACTGTTTTTT. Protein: CASSIEEGGSEKLFF.

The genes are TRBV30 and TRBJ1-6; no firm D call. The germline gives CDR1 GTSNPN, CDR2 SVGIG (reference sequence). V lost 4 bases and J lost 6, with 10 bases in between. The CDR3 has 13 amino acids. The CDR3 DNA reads TGTGCCTGGAAACTACCGACTAATTCACCCCTCCACTTT. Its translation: CAWKLPTNSPLHF. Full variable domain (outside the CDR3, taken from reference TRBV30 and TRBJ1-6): SQTIHQWPATLVQPVGSPLSLECTVEGTSNPNLYWYRQAAGRGLQLLFYSVGIGQISSEVPQNLSASRPQDRQFILSSKKLLLSDSGFYLCAWKLPTNSPLHFGNGTRLTVT.

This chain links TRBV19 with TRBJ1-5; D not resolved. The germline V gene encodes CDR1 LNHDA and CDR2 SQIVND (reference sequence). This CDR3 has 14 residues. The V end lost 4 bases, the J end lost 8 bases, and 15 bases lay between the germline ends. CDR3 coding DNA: TGTGCCAGTAGTACCGGACTTCCATGGGAGCCCCAGCATTTT. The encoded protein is CASSTGLPWEPQHF.

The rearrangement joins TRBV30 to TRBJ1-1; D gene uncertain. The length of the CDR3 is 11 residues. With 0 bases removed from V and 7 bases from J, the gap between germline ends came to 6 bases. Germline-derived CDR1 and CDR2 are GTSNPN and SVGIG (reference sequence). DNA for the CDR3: TGTGCCTGGAGTGTACAGATTGAAGCTTTCTTT. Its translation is CAWSVQIEAFF.

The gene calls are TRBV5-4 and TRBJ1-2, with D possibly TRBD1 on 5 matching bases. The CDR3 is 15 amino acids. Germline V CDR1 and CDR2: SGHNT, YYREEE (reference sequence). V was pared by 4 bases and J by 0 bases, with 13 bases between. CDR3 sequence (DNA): TGTGCCAGCAGCCGGCCCGGGGGAGCTAACTATGGCTACACCTTC. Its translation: CASSRPGGANYGYTF.

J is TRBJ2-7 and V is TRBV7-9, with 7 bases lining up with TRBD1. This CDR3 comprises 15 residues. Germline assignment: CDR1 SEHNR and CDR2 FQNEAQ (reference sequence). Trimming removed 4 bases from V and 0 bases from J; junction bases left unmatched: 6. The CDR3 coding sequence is TGTGCCAGCAGCTCCTCTGGGACAGACTCCTACGAGCAGTACTTC. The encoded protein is CASSSSGTDSYEQYF. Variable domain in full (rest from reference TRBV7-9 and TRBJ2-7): DTGVSQNPRHKITKRGQNVTFRCDPISEHNRLYWYRQTLGQGPEFLTYFQNEAQLEKSRLLSDRFSAERPKGSFSTLEIQRTEQGDSAMYLCASSSSGTDSYEQYFGPGTRLTVT.

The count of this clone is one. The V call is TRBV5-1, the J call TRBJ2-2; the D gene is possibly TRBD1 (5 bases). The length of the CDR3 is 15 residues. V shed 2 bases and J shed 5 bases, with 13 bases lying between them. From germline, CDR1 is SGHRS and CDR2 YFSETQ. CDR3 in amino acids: CASSFWAGLTGELFF. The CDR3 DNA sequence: TGCGCCAGCAGCTTCTGGGCAGGGTTAACCGGGGAGCTGTTTTTT.

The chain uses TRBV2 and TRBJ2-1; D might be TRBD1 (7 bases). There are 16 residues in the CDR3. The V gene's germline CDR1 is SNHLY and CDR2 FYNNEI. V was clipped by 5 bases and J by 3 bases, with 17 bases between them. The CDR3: CASSRGAGQYYNEQFF. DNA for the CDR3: TGTGCCAGCAGTAGAGGCGCGGGACAGTACTACAATGAGCAGTTCTTC.

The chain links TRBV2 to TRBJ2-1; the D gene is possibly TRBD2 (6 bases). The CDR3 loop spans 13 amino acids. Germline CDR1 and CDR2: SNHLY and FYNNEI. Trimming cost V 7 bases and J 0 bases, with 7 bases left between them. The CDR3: CASKGLSYNEQFF. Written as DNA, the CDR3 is TGTGCCAGCAAGGGACTCTCCTACAATGAGCAGTTCTTC. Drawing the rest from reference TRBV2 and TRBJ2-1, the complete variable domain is EPEVTQTPSHQVTQMGQEVILRCVPISNHLYFYWYRQILGQKVEFLVSFYNNEISEKSEIFDDQFSVERPDGSNFTLKIRSTKLEDSAMYFCASKGLSYNEQFFGPGTRLTVL.

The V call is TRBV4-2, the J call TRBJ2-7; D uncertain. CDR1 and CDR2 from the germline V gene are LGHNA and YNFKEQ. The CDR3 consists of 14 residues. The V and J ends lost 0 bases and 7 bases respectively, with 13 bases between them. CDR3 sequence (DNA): TGTGCCAGCAGCCAAGAACACAGAGTTCAGGAGCAGTACTTC. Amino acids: CASSQEHRVQEQYF.

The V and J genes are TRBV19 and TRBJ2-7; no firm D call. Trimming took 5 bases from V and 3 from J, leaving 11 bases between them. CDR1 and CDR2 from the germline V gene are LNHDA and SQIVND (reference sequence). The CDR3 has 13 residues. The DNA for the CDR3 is TGTGCCAGTAGTCCAAACGCGCTCTACGAGCAGTACTTC. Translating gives CASSPNALYEQYF. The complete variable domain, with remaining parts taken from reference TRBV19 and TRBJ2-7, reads DGGITQSPKYLFRKEGQNVTLSCEQNLNHDAMYWYRQDPGQGLRLIYYSQIVNDFQKGDIAEGYSVSREKKESFPLTVTSAQKNPTAFYLCASSPNALYEQYFGPGTRLTVT.

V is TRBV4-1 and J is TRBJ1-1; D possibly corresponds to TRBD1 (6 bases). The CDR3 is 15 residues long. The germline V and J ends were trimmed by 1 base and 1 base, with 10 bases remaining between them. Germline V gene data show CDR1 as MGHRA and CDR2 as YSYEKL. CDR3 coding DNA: TGCGCCAGCAGCCAAGGGGACACCCCGAACACTGAAGCTTTCTTT. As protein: CASSQGDTPNTEAFF.

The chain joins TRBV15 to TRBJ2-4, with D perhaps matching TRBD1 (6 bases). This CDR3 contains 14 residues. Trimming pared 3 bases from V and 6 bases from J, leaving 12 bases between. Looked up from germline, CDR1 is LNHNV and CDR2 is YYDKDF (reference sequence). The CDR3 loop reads CATSSMDSANIQYF. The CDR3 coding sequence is TGTGCCACCAGCAGCATGGACAGCGCAAACATTCAGTACTTC.

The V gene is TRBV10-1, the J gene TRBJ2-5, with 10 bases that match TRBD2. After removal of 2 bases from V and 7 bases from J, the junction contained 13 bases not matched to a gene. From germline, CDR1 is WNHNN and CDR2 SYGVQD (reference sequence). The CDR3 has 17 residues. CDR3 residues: CASSEAGLAAAVGTQYF. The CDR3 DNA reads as TGCGCCAGCAGTGAGGCCGGACTAGCGGCTGCCGTGGGGACCCAGTACTTC.

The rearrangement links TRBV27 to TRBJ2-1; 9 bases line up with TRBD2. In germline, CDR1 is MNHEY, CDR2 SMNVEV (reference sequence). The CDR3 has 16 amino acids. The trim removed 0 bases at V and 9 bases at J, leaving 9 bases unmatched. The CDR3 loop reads CASSLSAAGGPIEQFF. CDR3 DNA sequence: TGTGCCAGCAGTTTATCGGCGGCGGGAGGGCCTATTGAGCAGTTCTTC.

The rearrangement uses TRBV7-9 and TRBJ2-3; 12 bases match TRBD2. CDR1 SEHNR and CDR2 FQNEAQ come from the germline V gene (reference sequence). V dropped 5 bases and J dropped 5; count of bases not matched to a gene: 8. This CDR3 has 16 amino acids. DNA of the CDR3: TGTGCCAGCAGCCCGACTAGCGGGGGAAGTAGAGATACGCAGTATTTT. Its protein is CASSPTSGGSRDTQYF.